This T cell receptor (beta chain) was obtained from a study of B cell selection in AIRE deficiency (dated 2019 in TCRdb). Regarding the research as a whole: Researchers compared TCRbeta repertoires of sorted blood CD4+ conventional T cells and regulatory T cells in AIRE-deficient patients with those in healthy controls. The TCR-sequenced cohort comprised about 5 AIRE-deficient APECED patients and about 5 healthy control donors. Results and caveats for the whole study, not just this receptor: Of some 3,300 shared Treg TCRbeta sequences, more than 30% were shared only among healthy donors and about 10% only among patients, suggesting less efficient Treg selection without AIRE. In AIRE-deficient patients, Tconv and Treg cells had TCRBV gene usage, CDR3 length and TCR diversity comparable to those in healthy donors. Only TCRbeta chains were sequenced; 36.6% of shared healthy-donor Treg sequences also occurred in healthy Tconv, possibly because of differing TCRalpha chains. About 33% of the Treg TCRbeta sequences shared among healthy donors were detected in patient Tconv cells, suggesting that Treg-biased clones are diverted into the Tconv compartment. CDR3s were shorter in shared Treg sequences, reflecting a bias toward rearrangements that have few non-templated nucleotide insertions.

CD4+CD127+ cells were sorted as the conventional CD4 T cell population. AIRE-deficient patients had APECED syndrome. Sorting of Tconv and Treg cells intended for TCRbeta sequencing was performed on a FACSAria flow cytometer. Sorted cells were collected into 5-ml round-bottom polystyrene tubes, and dry cell pellets were frozen at -80°C before sequencing. Regarding this clone: Its cognate antigen has yet to be identified. Per-base quality was not reported, and no clone a single base away is much larger than it.

Via the germline V gene, CDR1 is SGHRS and CDR2 YFSETQ. Trimming at the junction amounts to 3 bases on V and 7 bases on J, and the germline ends lie 14 bases apart. The CDR3 numbers 13 residues from cysteine through phenylalanine. The retained sequence is limited to the CDR3, 39 bases, with the frame set at the first base. TCRbeta chain sequencing was performed with the immunoSEQ platform. The authors processed their data as follows. When conventional T cell repertoires were pooled, 85,000 to 120,000 distinct in-frame TCRbeta sequences were obtained from patients and just over 130,000 from healthy donors. Public Treg TCRbeta sequences were defined as those shared by two or more individuals and were then searched for in Tconv repertoires. Group differences were tested with Mann-Whitney U tests and Bonferroni-Dunn correction in GraphPad Prism 7.03. Imported from immuneACCESS, the table was reduced by TCRdb to in-frame sequences with V and J called. These copies leave out some clones; in studies compared against another copy, an unresolved V gene accounts for under half, and the cause of the remainder is not known. V, J and clone size are those of that table, while D and trimming were read from the DNA. The sample yields 21,000 or so clones; 97% were counted once. The ten largest clonotypes hold roughly 0.3% of the sample.

Material for sequencing was conventional CD4+ T cells sorted from PBMCs. The receptor comes from a human donor with AIRE deficiency. Recombination connected TRBV5-1 to TRBJ2-7; there is no confident call for the D gene. The DNA is TGCGCCAGCAGCTCAGGACCTCCTCTAGAGCAGTACTTC. Its protein reads: CASSSGPPLEQYF.